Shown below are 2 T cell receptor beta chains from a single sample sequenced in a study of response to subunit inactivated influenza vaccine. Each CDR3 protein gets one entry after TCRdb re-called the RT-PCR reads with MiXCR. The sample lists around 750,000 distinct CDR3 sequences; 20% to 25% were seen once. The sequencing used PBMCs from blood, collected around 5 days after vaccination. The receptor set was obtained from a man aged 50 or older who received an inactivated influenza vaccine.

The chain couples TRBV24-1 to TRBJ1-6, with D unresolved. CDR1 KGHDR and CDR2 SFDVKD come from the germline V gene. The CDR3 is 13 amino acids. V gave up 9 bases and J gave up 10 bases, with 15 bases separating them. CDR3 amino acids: CATPLRGNSPLHF. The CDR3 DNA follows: TGTGCCACCCCCTTACGGGGTAACTCACCCCTCCACTTT.

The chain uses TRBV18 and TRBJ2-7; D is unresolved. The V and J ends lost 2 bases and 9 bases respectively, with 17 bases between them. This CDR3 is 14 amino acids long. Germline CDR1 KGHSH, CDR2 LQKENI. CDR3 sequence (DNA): TGTGCCAGCTCACCAGAGTACTTGCAGACTGGGCAGTACTTC. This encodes CASSPEYLQTGQYF.